Sequencing of this T cell receptor (beta chain) was carried out in a study of blood T cell repertoires in COVID-19. Study summary: Sites across the United States, Italy and Spain contributed samples from acute and convalescent COVID-19. PBMCs, B-cell-depleted T cells, or T cells were the source of the cDNA or gDNA that made up the material.

Germline V lookup: CDR1 MNHEY, CDR2 SVGAGI. The CDR3 has 12 amino acids. Losses at the gene ends were 10 bases for V and 2 bases for J; bases not matched to a gene: 3. Per the original methods: Nucleated cell number was recorded as an estimate derived from reference gene primer amplification. TCRdb's table, derived via immunoSEQ multiplex PCR, lists solely in-frame clones and lacks some. V and J calls plus clone size are reproduced from that table; the DNA served to infer D and trimming. The top ten clones hold 4.5% to 5.5% of a sample with 95,000 to 110,000 clones, 80% to 90% of them seen once. This sequence was found in a man in his sixties with acute or convalescent COVID-19. V is TRBV6-5 and J is TRBJ2-5; 8 bases are shared with TRBD1. Sequencing input: peripheral blood. CDR3 DNA sequence: TGTGCCACGGGACAGGCTCAAGAGACCCAGTACTTC. The encoded protein is CATGQAQETQYF.